This T cell receptor (beta chain) was documented in a study of blood T cell repertoires in COVID-19. Study as a whole: The origin of the acute and convalescent COVID-19 samples was the United States, Italy and Spain.

Original data processing: Reference gene primers were amplified, and this amplification served to estimate nucleated cell counts. Clones were sequenced by immunoSEQ multiplex PCR, and TCRdb holds only the in-frame ones, with some missing. V, J and clone size reflect that table, while D and trimming were determined from the DNA. In the table there are 150,000 or so clones, 87% of which are singletons. V gave up 4 bases and J gave up 0 bases, with 14 bases separating them. This CDR3 is 15 amino acids long. Germline V gives CDR1 SGHRS, CDR2 YFSETQ. The clonotype was recovered from a human donor in a cohort sampled during active COVID-19. The chain couples TRBV5-1 to TRBJ2-7; TRBD2 is a possible D gene (6 bases). Source material: peripheral blood. The CDR3 region is CASSNRLGGSYEQYF. CDR3 DNA: TGCGCCAGCAGCAACAGACTAGGAGGCTCCTACGAGCAGTACTTC. Together with reference TRBV5-1 and TRBJ2-7, the CDR3 gives the full variable domain: KAGVTQTPRYLIKTRGQQVTLSCSPISGHRSVSWYQQTPGQGLQFLFEYFSETQRNKGNFPGRFSGRQFSNSRSEMNVSTLELGDSALYLCASSNRLGGSYEQYFGPGTRLTVT.